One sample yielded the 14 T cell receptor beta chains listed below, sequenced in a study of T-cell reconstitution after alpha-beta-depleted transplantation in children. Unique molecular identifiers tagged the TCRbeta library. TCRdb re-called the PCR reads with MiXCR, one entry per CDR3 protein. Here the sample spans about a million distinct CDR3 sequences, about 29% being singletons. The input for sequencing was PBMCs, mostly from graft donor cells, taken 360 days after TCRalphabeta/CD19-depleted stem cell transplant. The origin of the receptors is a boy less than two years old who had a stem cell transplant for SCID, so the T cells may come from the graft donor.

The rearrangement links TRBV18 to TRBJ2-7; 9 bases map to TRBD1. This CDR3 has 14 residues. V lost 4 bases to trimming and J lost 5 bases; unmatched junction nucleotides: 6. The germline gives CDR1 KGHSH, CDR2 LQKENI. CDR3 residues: CASSRGQGVDEQYF. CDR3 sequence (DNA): TGTGCCAGCTCACGGGGACAGGGTGTGGACGAGCAGTACTTC.

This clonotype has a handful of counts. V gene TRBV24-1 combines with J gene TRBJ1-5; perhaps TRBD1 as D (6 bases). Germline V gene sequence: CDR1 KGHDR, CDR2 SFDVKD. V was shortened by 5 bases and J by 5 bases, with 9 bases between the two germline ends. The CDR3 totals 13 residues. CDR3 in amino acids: CATSGQAHQPQHF. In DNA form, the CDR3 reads TGTGCCACCAGTGGACAGGCGCATCAGCCCCAGCATTTT.

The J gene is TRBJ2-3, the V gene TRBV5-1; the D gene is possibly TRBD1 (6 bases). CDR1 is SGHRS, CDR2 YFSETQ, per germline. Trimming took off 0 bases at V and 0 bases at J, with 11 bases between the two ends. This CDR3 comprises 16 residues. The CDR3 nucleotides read TGCGCCAGCAGCTTGGGGGGGCGACTGAGCACAGATACGCAGTATTTT. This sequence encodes CASSLGGRLSTDTQYF.

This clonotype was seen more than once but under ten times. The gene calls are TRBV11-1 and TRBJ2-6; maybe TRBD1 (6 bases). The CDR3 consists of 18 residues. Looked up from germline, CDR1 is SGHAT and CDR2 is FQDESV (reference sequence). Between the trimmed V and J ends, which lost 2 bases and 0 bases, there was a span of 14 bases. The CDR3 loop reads CASSLQETGYSGANVLTF. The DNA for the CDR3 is TGTGCCAGCAGCTTACAGGAGACAGGATACTCTGGGGCCAACGTCCTGACTTTC.

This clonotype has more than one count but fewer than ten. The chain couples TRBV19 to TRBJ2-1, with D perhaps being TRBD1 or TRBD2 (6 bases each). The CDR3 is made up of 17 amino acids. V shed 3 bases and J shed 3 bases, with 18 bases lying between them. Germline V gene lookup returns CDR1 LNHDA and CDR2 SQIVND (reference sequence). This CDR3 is CASSIKTLGGRYNEQFF. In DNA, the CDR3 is TGTGCCAGTAGTATCAAAACTCTCGGGGGCCGCTACAATGAGCAGTTCTTC. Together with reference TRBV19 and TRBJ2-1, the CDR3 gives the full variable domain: DGGITQSPKYLFRKEGQNVTLSCEQNLNHDAMYWYRQDPGQGLRLIYYSQIVNDFQKGDIAEGYSVSREKKESFPLTVTSAQKNPTAFYLCASSIKTLGGRYNEQFFGPGTRLTVL.

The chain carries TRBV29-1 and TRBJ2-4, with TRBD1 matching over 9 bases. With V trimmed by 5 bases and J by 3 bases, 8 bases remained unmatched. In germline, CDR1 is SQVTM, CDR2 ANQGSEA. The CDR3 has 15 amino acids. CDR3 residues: CSVTGTGPFKNIQYF. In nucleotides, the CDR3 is TGCAGCGTTACCGGGACAGGGCCTTTCAAAAACATTCAGTACTTC.

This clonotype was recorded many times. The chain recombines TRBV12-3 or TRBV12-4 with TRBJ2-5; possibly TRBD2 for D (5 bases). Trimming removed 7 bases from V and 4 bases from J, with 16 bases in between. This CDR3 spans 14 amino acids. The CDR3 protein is CASNQWGAGETQYF. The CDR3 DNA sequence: TGTGCCAGCAACCAGTGGGGTGCGGGAGAGACCCAGTACTTC.

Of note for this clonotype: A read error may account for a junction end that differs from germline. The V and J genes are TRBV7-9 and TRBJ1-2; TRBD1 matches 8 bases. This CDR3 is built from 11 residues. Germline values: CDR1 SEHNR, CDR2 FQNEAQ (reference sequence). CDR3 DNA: TGTGCCAGCGGAGGCCAGGGGGCCGGCGCCTTC. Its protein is CASGGQGAGAF.

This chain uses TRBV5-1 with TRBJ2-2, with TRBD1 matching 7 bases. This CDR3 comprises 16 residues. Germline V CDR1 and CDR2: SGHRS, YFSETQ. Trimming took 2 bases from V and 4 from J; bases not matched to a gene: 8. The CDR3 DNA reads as TGCGCCAGCAGCTTTTACAGGGGAAGCGCCACCGGGGAGCTGTTTTTT. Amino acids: CASSFYRGSATGELFF. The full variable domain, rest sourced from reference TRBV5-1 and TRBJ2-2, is KAGVTQTPRYLIKTRGQQVTLSCSPISGHRSVSWYQQTPGQGLQFLFEYFSETQRNKGNFPGRFSGRQFSNSRSEMNVSTLELGDSALYLCASSFYRGSATGELFFGEGSRLTVL.

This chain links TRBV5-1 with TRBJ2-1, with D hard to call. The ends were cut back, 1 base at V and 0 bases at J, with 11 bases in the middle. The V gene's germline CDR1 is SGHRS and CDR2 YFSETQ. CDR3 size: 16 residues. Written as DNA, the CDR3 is TGCGCCAGCAGCTTGAACCCCACCAGCTCCTACAATGAGCAGTTCTTC. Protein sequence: CASSLNPTSSYNEQFF.

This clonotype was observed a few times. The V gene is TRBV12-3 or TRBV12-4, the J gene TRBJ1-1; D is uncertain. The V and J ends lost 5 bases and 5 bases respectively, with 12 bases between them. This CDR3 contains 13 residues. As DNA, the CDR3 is TGTGCCAGCAGTCCCAGGACGGGGACTGAAGCTTTCTTT. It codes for CASSPRTGTEAFF.

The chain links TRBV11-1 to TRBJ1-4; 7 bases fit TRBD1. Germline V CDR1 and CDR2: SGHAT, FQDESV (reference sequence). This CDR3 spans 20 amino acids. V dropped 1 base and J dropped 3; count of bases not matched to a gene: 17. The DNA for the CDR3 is TGTGCCAGCAGCTTAGTCGACGGGACAGTCCAGCAAGCAGCTAATGAAAAACTGTTTTTT. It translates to CASSLVDGTVQQAANEKLFF.

The CDR3 loop is CASSINSGEQYF. The CDR3 DNA reads TGTGCCAGCAGTATTAACAGTGGCGAGCAGTACTTC. The V and J genes are TRBV6-5 and TRBJ2-7; D unresolved. The CDR3 covers 12 residues. Germline V gives CDR1 MNHEY, CDR2 SVGAGI. Trimming removed 5 bases at V and 6 bases at J, with 11 bases between.

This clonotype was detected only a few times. The CDR3 region is CASRSRAGETQYF. The DNA for the CDR3 is TGTGCCAGCAGATCCAGGGCCGGGGAGACCCAGTACTTC. The chain couples TRBV7-2 to TRBJ2-5, with a weak D call TRBD1 (5 bases). The length of the CDR3 is 13 residues. The germline V and J ends were trimmed by 6 bases and 5 bases, with 13 bases remaining between them. Germline V gene lookup returns CDR1 SGHTA and CDR2 FQGNSA.